This TCR beta chain was sequenced during a study of human T cells and chemical hapten exposure listed by TCRdb under 2021. Background on the whole study: For sensitization, 2% DPC in acetone was applied to a roughly 2 cm by roughly 2 cm area of upper inner arm skin. Throughout the study period of about 22 weeks, patients also received therapeutic DPC doses to the scalp every week. Patch tests used Finn chambers with 0.01% DPC on the upper back, scored after 6 days by International Contact Dermatitis Research Group standards. The patient cohort, mostly female, included alopecia areata with under or over 50% scalp involvement, alopecia totalis and alopecia universalis. Libraries were combined into a pool for sequencing, and differences in TCR yield between samples came mainly from small differences in library volumes within the pool. This study followed changes in the peripheral blood TCR repertoire in vivo during primary and secondary sensitization of alopecia patients to the hapten diphenylcyclopropenone (DPC). Blood samples were taken from patients before sensitization (week 0) and then at 2, 6 and about 24 weeks after DPC sensitization. Blood for TCR sequencing was provided by twenty-nine alopecia patients at one to four time points (pre-sensitization, 2, 6 and 24 weeks).

Sample time point, as interpreted from the label and publication: patch test 3, about 24 weeks after DPC sensitization. The sample's treatment or condition, from its label and the paper: therapeutic diphenylcyclopropenone sensitization with weekly scalp DPC. At each patch-test visit, blood was drawn before the patch test was applied. Eligible patients were aged 18 to 70, diagnosed with alopecia, deemed suitable for DPC therapy, and excluded if pregnant. Total RNA was extracted from unfractionated whole blood that had been collected in Tempus Blood RNA tubes. The CDR3, cysteine through phenylalanine, is 14 amino acids long. Left in the record is the CDR3 DNA by itself, 42 bases read in frame from the first base. V is clipped by 6 bases and J by 7 bases, and the sequence between their germline boundaries is 15 bases long. Per the germline V gene, SNHLY is the CDR1 and FYNNEI is the CDR2. The research as a whole found: Alopecia, a presumed autoimmune disease, was present in all patients, so the immune response of the patients might differ from that of healthy individuals. After repeated subsampling, changes were observed in the strength of the expansion versus patch-test correlation and in the threshold at which the correlation became significant. The number of PT1 expanded TCRs positively correlated with patch test score, significant at thresholds 8, 16 and 32 but not 4. DPC sensitization did not change how many TCRs were above 1 in 1000 frequency, and no evidence was found of alterations in global repertoire structure. Compared with pre-sensitization or healthy control sets, expanded TCRs formed significantly more large CDR3 similarity clusters, which is consistent with antigen-driven responses.

This clonotype was seen a few times. No antigen is known for it. The record has no base qualities; no much larger clone is one base away. The method was RACE. Sequenced on a NextSeq 500. During library preparation, unique molecular identifiers were attached to individual cDNA molecules so that TCRs could be counted quantitatively and reproducibly. Each blood RNA sample was used to sequence both TCR alpha and TCR beta chains. The authors processed their data as follows. Samples had a median of about 96,000 TCRs, with a range from about 23,224 to 750,000. V, J and CDR3 annotation of the TCR reads was performed with the Decombinator software suite. To make PS versus PT1 abundance plots, every sample was subsampled to the same number of TCRs (28,000). Expanded TCRs were defined as absent before sensitization and observed at least eight times at the 2-week time point. The raw public data were reprocessed by TCRdb itself: fastp quality trimming at Q25, MiXCR clonotype calling, in-frame beta chains only. Every distinct CDR3 protein forms one entry, paired with its most common genes and DNA. The V and J calls here are based on TCRdb, not the publication. The table for this sample lists fewer than 55,000 distinct CDR3 sequences; more than 9.5% of them were counted only once. The ten largest make up roughly 15% of the sample.

Source: whole blood, taken in connection with sensitization to the hapten diphenylcyclopropenone (DPC). The sequence was obtained from a woman between 40 and 55 years old with alopecia areata. Some clones in this sample may be carry-over from other donors' samples. The rearranged chain carries TRBV2 and TRBJ2-2; the D segment could be TRBD1, given 6 matching bases. The CDR3: CASRQQGAYGELFF. The nucleotide sequence reads TGTGCCAGCAGGCAACAGGGCGCTTACGGGGAGCTGTTTTTT.